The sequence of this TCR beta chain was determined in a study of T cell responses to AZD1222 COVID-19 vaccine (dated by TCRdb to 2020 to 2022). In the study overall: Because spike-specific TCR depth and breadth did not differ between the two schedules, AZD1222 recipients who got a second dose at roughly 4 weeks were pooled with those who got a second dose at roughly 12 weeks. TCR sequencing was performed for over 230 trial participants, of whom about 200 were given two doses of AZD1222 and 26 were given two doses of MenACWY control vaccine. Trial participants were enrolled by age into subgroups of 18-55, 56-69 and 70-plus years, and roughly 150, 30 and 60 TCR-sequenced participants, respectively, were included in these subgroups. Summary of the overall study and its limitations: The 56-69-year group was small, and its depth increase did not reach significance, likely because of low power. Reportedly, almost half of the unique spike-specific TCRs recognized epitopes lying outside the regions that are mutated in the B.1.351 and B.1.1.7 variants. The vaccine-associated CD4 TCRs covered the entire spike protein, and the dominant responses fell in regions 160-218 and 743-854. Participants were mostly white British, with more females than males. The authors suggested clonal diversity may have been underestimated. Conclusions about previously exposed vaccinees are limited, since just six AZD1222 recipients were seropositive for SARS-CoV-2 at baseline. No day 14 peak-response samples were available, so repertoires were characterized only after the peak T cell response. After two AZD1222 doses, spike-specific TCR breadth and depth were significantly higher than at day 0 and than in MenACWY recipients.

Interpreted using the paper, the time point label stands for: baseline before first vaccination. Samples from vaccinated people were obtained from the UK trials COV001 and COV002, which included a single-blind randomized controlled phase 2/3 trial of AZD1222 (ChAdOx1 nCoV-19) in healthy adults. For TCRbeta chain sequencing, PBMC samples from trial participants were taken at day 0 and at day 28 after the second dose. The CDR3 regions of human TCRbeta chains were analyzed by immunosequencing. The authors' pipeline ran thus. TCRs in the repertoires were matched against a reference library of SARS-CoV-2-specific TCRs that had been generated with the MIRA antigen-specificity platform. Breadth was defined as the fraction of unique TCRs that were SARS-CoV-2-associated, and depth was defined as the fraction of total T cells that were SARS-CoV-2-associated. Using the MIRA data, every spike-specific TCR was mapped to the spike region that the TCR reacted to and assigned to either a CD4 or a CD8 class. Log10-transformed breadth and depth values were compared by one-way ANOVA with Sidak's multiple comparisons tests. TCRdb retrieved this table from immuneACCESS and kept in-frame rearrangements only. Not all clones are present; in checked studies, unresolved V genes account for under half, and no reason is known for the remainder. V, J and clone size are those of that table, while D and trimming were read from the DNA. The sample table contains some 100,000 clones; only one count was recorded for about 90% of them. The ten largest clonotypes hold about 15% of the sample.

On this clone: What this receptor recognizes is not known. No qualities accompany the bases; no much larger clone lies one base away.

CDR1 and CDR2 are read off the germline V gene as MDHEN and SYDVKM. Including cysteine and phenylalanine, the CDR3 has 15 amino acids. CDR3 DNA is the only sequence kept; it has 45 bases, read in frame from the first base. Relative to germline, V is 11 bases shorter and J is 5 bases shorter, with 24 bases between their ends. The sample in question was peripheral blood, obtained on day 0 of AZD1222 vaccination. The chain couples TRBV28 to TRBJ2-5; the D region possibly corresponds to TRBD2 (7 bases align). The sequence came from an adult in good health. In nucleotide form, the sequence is TGTGCCGCGCTCGGGGGGCCAGGCTTTATCGAGACCCAGTACTTC. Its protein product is CAALGGPGFIETQYF.